This T cell receptor (beta chain) was identified during a study of T cells in Graves' hyperthyroidism and ophthalmopathy. TCR beta CDR3 regions were amplified from RNA. First-round RT-PCR targeting the TCR CDR3 was performed with the HTBI primer set. TCRdb analysed the multiplex PCR reads with MiXCR anew, one entry per CDR3 protein. The data hold a few hundred thousand distinct CDR3 sequences, with about a sixth observed a single time. The CDR3 spans 13 residues. Germline CDR1 and CDR2: KGHSH and LQKENI. Trimming pared 3 bases from V and 5 bases from J, leaving 11 bases between. The receptor was derived from a man in his forties or fifties with Graves' hyperthyroidism. The rearrangement uses TRBV18 and TRBJ2-7, with D possibly being TRBD2 (5 bases). The sample consisted of blood. The CDR3 DNA sequence: TGTGCCAGCTCACCCGGCGGAGGAGACGAGCAGTACTTC. It encodes CASSPGGGDEQYF.